The TCR beta chain under discussion was sequenced for a study of cytomegalovirus exposure and HLA in healthy donors. Whole-study findings and limits: The tendency of first-cohort TCR clusters to co-occur in the roughly 110 validation repertoires was identified by a subsequent analysis.

Separate from the approximately 670-subject first cohort, the 120-subject validation cohort was the one that the donors belonged to. On this clone itself: Its target is unknown.

Clones were sequenced by immunoSEQ multiplex PCR, and TCRdb holds only the in-frame ones, with some missing. The profile shows 300,000 to 400,000 clones, approximately 86% of them singletons. Germline lookup yields CDR1 MGHRA and CDR2 YSYEKL. The CDR3 covers 16 residues. V dropped 1 base and J dropped 0 bases, with 10 bases sitting between them. The clonotype comes from a man aged 25 to 40 in good health and CMV-seronegative. The specimen sequenced was PBMCs. The chain combines TRBV4-1 with TRBJ2-1; D might be TRBD2 (6 bases). The CDR3 protein is CASSQVAGSSYNEQFF. CDR3 sequence (DNA): TGCGCCAGCAGCCAAGTCGCGGGAAGCTCCTACAATGAGCAGTTCTTC.